Listed here are 28 T cell receptor beta chains from one sample, sequenced in a study of PD-1 blockade in classical Hodgkin lymphoma. Time point in this sample: cycle 4 day 1 (C4D1), after 6 weeks of nivolumab. Autologous stem cell transplantation was followed by relapse in every patient, and brentuximab vedotin exposure varied. Some clones are missing from TCRdb's copy, which holds only in-frame ones; the method was immunoSEQ multiplex PCR. The sample lists some 95,000 clones, around nine tenths seen once, with under 3.5% in the top ten. The sample was peripheral blood mononuclear cells (PBMCs), taken before the fourth cycle of nivolumab. These receptors were taken from a human donor with classical Hodgkin lymphoma.

The chain combines TRBV25-1 with TRBJ2-7, with a weak D call TRBD2 (6 bases). CDR1 and CDR2 from the germline V gene are MGHDK and SYGVNS. The CDR3 runs to 15 residues. Trimming cost V 3 bases and J 4 bases, with 16 bases left between them. The CDR3 here is CASSDHGGAGYEQYF. The DNA of the CDR3 is TGTGCCAGCAGTGACCACGGCGGGGCAGGGTACGAGCAGTACTTC.

This clone was detected once. The chain carries TRBV11-2 and TRBJ1-2; D uncertain. Germline V lookup: CDR1 SGHAT, CDR2 FQNNGV. CDR3 length: 11 amino acids. V was cut by 3 bases and J by 4 bases, with 3 bases left in between. CDR3 coding DNA: TGTGCCAGCAGCTTCAGCTATGGCTACACCTTC. Its protein product is CASSFSYGYTF.

The V call is TRBV19, the J call TRBJ2-7; D ambiguous. This CDR3 is built from 13 residues. Germline loops: CDR1 LNHDA, CDR2 SQIVND (reference sequence). V was trimmed by 4 bases and J by 2 bases, leaving 9 bases between them. The CDR3 DNA follows: TGTGCCAGTAGTAGCGCCGGAGCCTACGAGCAGTACTTC. Amino acids: CASSSAGAYEQYF.

This chain connects TRBV27 to TRBJ2-2; no firm D call. Trimming removed 8 bases at V and 6 bases at J, with 13 bases between. The CDR3 runs 13 residues. CDR1 is MNHEY and CDR2 is SMNVEV in the germline V gene (reference sequence). CDR3 DNA sequence: TGTGCCAGCTCTTTTAATGGCCCCGGGGAGCTGTTTTTT. Its translation is CASSFNGPGELFF.

The J gene is TRBJ2-7, the V gene TRBV30; maybe TRBD1 (7 bases). V shed 0 bases and J shed 1 base, with 13 bases lying between them. In germline, CDR1 is GTSNPN, CDR2 SVGIG (reference sequence). The length of the CDR3 is 15 residues. CDR3 region: CAWSVRPGGSYEQYF. Written as DNA, the CDR3 is TGTGCCTGGAGTGTACGGCCAGGGGGGTCCTACGAGCAGTACTTC.

This clone occurred once. The rearrangement uses TRBV7-9 and TRBJ2-1; 7 bases align to TRBD1. This CDR3 spans 15 amino acids. V lost 5 bases and J lost 9; bases outside the gene matches: 13. Germline CDR1 reads SEHNR; CDR2 reads FQNEAQ (reference sequence). CDR3 bases: TGTGCCAGCAGCCACACCGGGACAGCCCTTCCTGAGCAGTTCTTC. It is translated as CASSHTGTALPEQFF.

CDR3 residues: CASSTSGGAGNEQFF. CDR3 sequence (DNA): TGTGCCAGCAGCACTAGCGGGGGGGCAGGCAATGAGCAGTTCTTC. The chain links TRBV11-2 to TRBJ2-1, with TRBD2 matching 13 bases. The CDR3 is 15 amino acids. Germline V gene data show CDR1 as SGHAT and CDR2 as FQNNGV. V dropped 5 bases and J dropped 6; count of bases not matched to a gene: 4.

The chain recombines TRBV2 with TRBJ1-4, with 7 nucleotides matching TRBD1. The germline CDR1 and CDR2 sequences are SNHLY and FYNNEI. This CDR3 spans 13 amino acids. V gave up 9 bases and J gave up 6 bases; unmatched junction bases: 7. Here the CDR3 reads CASLRGVYEKLFF. The CDR3 DNA reads TGTGCCAGTCTCAGGGGGGTTTATGAAAAACTGTTTTTT.

This chain uses TRBV9 with TRBJ1-6; D unclear. V lost 0 bases and J lost 4, with 5 bases in between. Looked up from germline, CDR1 is SGDLS and CDR2 is YYNGEE. The CDR3 extends over 14 amino acids. CDR3 amino acids: CASSVGVYNSPLHF. The CDR3 DNA is TGTGCCAGCAGCGTAGGAGTATATAATTCACCCCTCCACTTT.

V gene TRBV11-3 combines with J gene TRBJ2-2; TRBD2 might be the D (7 bases). The CDR3 spans 16 residues. V lost 5 bases to trimming and J lost 1 base, with 14 bases between them. Germline lookup yields CDR1 SGHNT and CDR2 YENEEA. This CDR3 is CASSPRGGRNTGELFF. The CDR3 nucleotides read TGTGCCAGCAGCCCGAGGGGGGGGCGGAACACCGGGGAGCTGTTTTTT.

The chain is built from TRBV15 and TRBJ2-7; unclear D gene. The V end was cut by 0 bases, the J end by 2 bases, with 5 bases between. The germline V gene has CDR1 LNHNV and CDR2 YYDKDF (reference sequence). CDR3 length: 13 residues. CDR3 amino acids: CATSRDMAYEQYF. In DNA form, the CDR3 reads TGTGCCACCAGCAGAGATATGGCCTACGAGCAGTACTTC.

The chain carries TRBV27 and TRBJ1-6, with 9 bases aligning to TRBD1. CDR1 and CDR2 from the germline V gene are MNHEY and SMNVEV (reference sequence). This CDR3 region has 19 residues. V lost 3 bases, J lost 0 bases, and 9 bases stayed unmatched. The CDR3 bases are TGTGCCAGCAGTTTGGATTCTTACAGGGGGCTCTCCTATAATTCACCCCTCCACTTT. This gives the protein CASSLDSYRGLSYNSPLHF.

This clone is a singleton in its sample. The chain couples TRBV14 to TRBJ2-3, with 9 bases aligning to TRBD1. The junction had 3 bases not matched to a gene; V was cut back by 1 base and J by 1 base. CDR1 and CDR2 (germline): SGHDN, FVKESK. CDR3 size: 16 residues. In DNA, the CDR3 is TGTGCCAGCAGCCAAGCACAGGGGGCACGCACAGATACGCAGTATTTT. This codes for CASSQAQGARTDTQYF.

The rearrangement uses TRBV18 and TRBJ2-3, with 9 bases identical to TRBD2. Looked up from germline, CDR1 is KGHSH and CDR2 is LQKENI. The CDR3 is 16 amino acids. After removal of 8 bases from V and 2 bases from J, the junction contained 11 bases not matched to a gene. Here the CDR3 reads CASRLMLAGYTDTQYF. DNA of the CDR3: TGTGCCAGCCGATTAATGCTAGCGGGGTACACAGATACGCAGTATTTT.

V usage is TRBV19 and J usage is TRBJ1-2, with 7 bases fitting TRBD1. CDR3 length: 17 residues. V dropped 0 bases and J dropped 7; count of bases not matched to a gene: 14. From germline, CDR1 is LNHDA and CDR2 SQIVND (reference sequence). CDR3 sequence reads: CASSIDGRQGGTLGYTF. CDR3 nucleotide sequence: TGTGCCAGTAGTATAGATGGACGTCAAGGGGGCACGCTTGGCTACACCTTC.

This clone qualifies as medium-sized. The rearrangement links TRBV2 to TRBJ2-7, with D unclear. The germline gives CDR1 SNHLY, CDR2 FYNNEI. Between the trimmed V and J ends, which lost 7 bases and 0 bases, there was a span of 10 bases. CDR3 length: 13 residues. CDR3 nucleotide sequence: TGTGCCAGCACCCAGGCGGACTCCTACGAGCAGTACTTC. Protein sequence: CASTQADSYEQYF. The full variable domain, in which reference TRBV2 and TRBJ2-7 provide the parts outside the CDR3, is EPEVTQTPSHQVTQMGQEVILRCVPISNHLYFYWYRQILGQKVEFLVSFYNNEISEKSEIFDDQFSVERPDGSNFTLKIRSTKLEDSAMYFCASTQADSYEQYFGPGTRLTVT.

J is TRBJ1-2 and V is TRBV18; 8 nucleotides line up with TRBD1. Trimming cost V 2 bases and J 4 bases; bases outside gene matches: 9. CDR3 size: 16 residues. Looked up from germline, CDR1 is KGHSH and CDR2 is LQKENI. The CDR3 here is CASSPSAGTGGYGYTF. As DNA, the CDR3 is TGTGCCAGCTCACCATCAGCGGGGACAGGCGGCTATGGCTACACCTTC.

J is TRBJ1-2 and V is TRBV5-1; D gene uncertain. With 7 bases removed from V and 14 bases from J, the gap between germline ends came to 18 bases. Germline CDR1 and CDR2: SGHRS and YFSETQ. The CDR3 covers 11 residues. CDR3 sequence reads: CASGREFSLTF. CDR3 nucleotide sequence: TGCGCCAGCGGGAGGGAATTTTCACTAACCTTC. Combining the CDR3 with reference TRBV5-1 and TRBJ1-2 gives the whole variable domain KAGVTQTPRYLIKTRGQQVTLSCSPISGHRSVSWYQQTPGQGLQFLFEYFSETQRNKGNFPGRFSGRQFSNSRSEMNVSTLELGDSALYLCASGREFSLTFGSGTRLTVV.

This clone was recorded only once. The J gene is TRBJ1-3, the V gene TRBV7-2; D ambiguous. This CDR3 is built from 15 residues. The germline V gene encodes CDR1 SGHTA and CDR2 FQGNSA. V was shortened by 0 bases and J by 0 bases, with 6 bases between the two germline ends. CDR3 sequence (DNA): TGTGCCAGCAGCTTAGCGCACAGCTCTGGAAACACCATATATTTT. Protein sequence: CASSLAHSSGNTIYF. Supplemented by reference TRBV7-2 and TRBJ1-3, the full variable domain reads GAGVSQSPSNKVTEKGKDVELRCDPISGHTALYWYRQSLGQGLEFLIYFQGNSAPDKSGLPSDRFSAERTGGSVSTLTIQRTQQEDSAVYLCASSLAHSSGNTIYFGEGSWLTVV.

This clone occurred once. The CDR3, as DNA: TGCGCCAGCAGCCAAGAGCTAGCGGGGGACACAGATACGCAGTATTTT. The encoded protein is CASSQELAGDTDTQYF. The chain recombines TRBV4-3 with TRBJ2-3, with 10 bases aligning to TRBD2. The CDR3 has 16 amino acids. Looked up from germline, CDR1 is LGHNA and CDR2 is YSLEER. The V and J ends lost 0 bases and 2 bases, in that order; junction bases with no gene match: 2.

This rearrangement joins TRBV21-1 to TRBJ1-6. TRBV21-1 is listed as a pseudogene. The CDR3 runs to 18 residues. The CDR3 here is CASSSRPPSSSYNSPLHF. CDR3 sequence (DNA): TGTGCCAGCAGCAGCCGTCCCCCCAGTAGCTCCTATAATTCACCCCTCCACTTT.

The chain links TRBV9 to TRBJ2-7, with no clear D. The V end lost 0 bases, the J end lost 5 bases, and 15 bases lay between the germline ends. CDR3 length: 15 amino acids. Germline CDR1 is SGDLS and CDR2 is YYNGEE. As DNA, the CDR3 is TGTGCCAGCAGCGTAGCTACCGGTCTTTACGACGAGCAGTACTTC. Translation: CASSVATGLYDEQYF.

The V gene is TRBV11-1, the J gene TRBJ2-5; no firm D call. This CDR3 spans 15 amino acids. Germline CDR1 reads SGHAT; CDR2 reads FQDESV (reference sequence). Trimming left V 1 base short and J 5 bases short, with 14 bases between. This CDR3 reads CASSLVPSSLETQYF. The DNA for the CDR3 is TGTGCCAGCAGCTTAGTCCCTAGTTCGTTGGAGACCCAGTACTTC.

Comments on this clone: Germline and junction disagree at one end, which may indicate a read error. The CDR3 reads CASSQVSTRKTATQYF. The CDR3 nucleotides are TGTGCCAGCAGCCAAGTCTCGACTAGGAAGACAGCTACGCAGTATTTT. The V and J genes are TRBV4-2 and TRBJ2-3; tentatively, D is TRBD2 (6 bases). Germline assignment: CDR1 LGHNA and CDR2 YNFKEQ. CDR3 length: 16 residues.

V is TRBV9 and J is TRBJ2-3; TRBD2 aligns across 8 bases. Germline lookup yields CDR1 SGDLS and CDR2 YYNGEE. The V segment lost 0 bases and the J segment 4 bases; nucleotides outside the gene matches: 4. The CDR3 loop spans 15 amino acids. CDR3 coding DNA: TGTGCCAGCAGCGTAGGATTACTAGCGGCAGATACGCAGTATTTT. Its protein is CASSVGLLAADTQYF.

CDR3 in amino acids: CASSIARTGQGEAFF. CDR3 in DNA: TGTGCCAGTAGTATAGCCCGAACTGGACAGGGCGAAGCTTTCTTT. The chain recombines TRBV19 with TRBJ1-1; 8 bases are shared with TRBD1. CDR1 LNHDA and CDR2 SQIVND come from the germline V gene (reference sequence). There are 15 residues in the CDR3. Trimming cost V 1 base and J 8 bases; bases outside gene matches: 9.

The V gene is TRBV6-6, the J gene TRBJ1-5; the D is unclear. Germline V lookup: CDR1 MNHNY, CDR2 SVGAGI (reference sequence). This CDR3 has 15 residues. Trimming left V 2 bases short and J 0 bases short, with 8 bases between. The CDR3 DNA follows: TGTGCCAGCAGTTACCGCTGGGATAGCAATCAGCCCCAGCATTTT. Translated, it gives CASSYRWDSNQPQHF.

The chain links TRBV4-2 to TRBJ1-1, with 11 bases aligning to TRBD1. In germline, CDR1 is LGHNA, CDR2 YNFKEQ. With 4 bases clipped from V and 0 bases from J, the junction kept 10 bases outside the gene matches. CDR3 length: 18 residues. This CDR3 is CASSRQMGQGGMNTEAFF. The CDR3 nucleotides read TGTGCCAGCAGCCGTCAGATGGGACAGGGGGGCATGAACACTGAAGCTTTCTTT.